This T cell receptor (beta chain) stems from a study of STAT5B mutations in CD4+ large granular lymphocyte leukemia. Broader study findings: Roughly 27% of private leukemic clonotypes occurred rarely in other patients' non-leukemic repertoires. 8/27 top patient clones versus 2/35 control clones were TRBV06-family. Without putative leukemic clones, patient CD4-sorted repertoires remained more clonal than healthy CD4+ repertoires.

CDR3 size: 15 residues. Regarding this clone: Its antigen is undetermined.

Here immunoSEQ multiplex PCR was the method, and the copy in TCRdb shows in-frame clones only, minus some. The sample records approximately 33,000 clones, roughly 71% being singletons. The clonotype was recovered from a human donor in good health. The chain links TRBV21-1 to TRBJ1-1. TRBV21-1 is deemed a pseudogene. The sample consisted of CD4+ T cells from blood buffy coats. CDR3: CASSKVRNLNTEAFF. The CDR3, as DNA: TGTGCCAGCAGCAAAGTGAGGAATCTGAACACTGAAGCTTTCTTT.